The rows below give T cell receptor beta chains drawn from one sample of a study of T cells after yellow fever vaccination. TCRdb recomputed calls from the 5' RACE reads with MiXCR, one row per CDR3 protein. The data show fewer than 450,000 distinct CDR3 sequences, around a tenth seen once. The sequences come from PBMCs, collected on the day of the first yellow fever vaccination. The receptors stem from a man younger than 35 who received the YFV17D yellow fever vaccine. CDR3s include the opening cysteine and the closing phenylalanine or tryptophan. The D gene is left open where the match is weak. Part of the rows lack a size; the others show once, few, many or a class for expanded clones.

TRBV24-1,TRBD1,TRBJ2-5,-,CATSDRDRAQETQYF,TGTGCCACCAGTGACCGGGACAGGGCGCAAGAGACCCAGTACTTC
TRBV4-3,TRBD1,TRBJ2-7,-,CASSQDRGLSYEQYF,TGCGCCAGCAGCCAAGACAGGGGGCTGTCCTACGAGCAGTACTTC
TRBV29-1,TRBD2,TRBJ2-1,few,CSVPLAGKNEQFF,TGCAGCGTTCCCTTAGCGGGAAAAAATGAGCAGTTCTTC
TRBV11-2,-,TRBJ2-7,-,CASSSVIQAYEQYF,TGTGCCAGCAGCTCGGTGATCCAAGCCTACGAGCAGTACTTC
TRBV6-5,-,TRBJ1-5,-,CASSFEPPGQEGDNQPQHF,TGTGCCAGCAGTTTTGAGCCTCCTGGGCAAGAGGGAGACAATCAGCCCCAGCATTTT
TRBV29-1,-,TRBJ2-7,few,CSVEDQGWSEQYF,TGCAGCGTTGAAGACCAGGGATGGAGCGAGCAGTACTTC
TRBV20-1,-,TRBJ1-2,-,CSAKIRGNYGYTF,TGCAGTGCAAAAATCCGGGGAAACTATGGCTACACCTTC
TRBV4-3,-,TRBJ2-5,once,CASSQGPGQGGGQETQYF,TGCGCCAGCAGCCAAGGCCCCGGGCAGGGGGGAGGTCAAGAGACCCAGTACTTC
TRBV27,TRBD1,TRBJ2-3,-,CASSSDRVKSAGDTQYF,TGTGCCAGCAGCTCAGACAGGGTGAAGTCGGCAGGAGATACGCAGTATTTT
TRBV5-1,TRBD1,TRBJ1-2,few,CASSETGGGGYTF,TGCGCCAGCAGCGAGACAGGGGGCGGTGGCTACACCTTC
TRBV6-1,TRBD2,TRBJ2-7,-,CASSTAGVSYEQYF,TGTGCCAGCAGTACCGCGGGGGTCAGCTACGAGCAGTACTTC
TRBV30,TRBD1,TRBJ2-1,-,CAWSGGQGAFNEQFF,TGTGCCTGGAGTGGTGGACAGGGGGCATTCAATGAGCAGTTCTTC
TRBV7-9,-,TRBJ2-6,-,CASAWVNAGANVLTF,TGTGCCAGCGCTTGGGTTAATGCTGGGGCCAACGTCCTGACTTTC
TRBV6-2/TRBV6-3,TRBD1,TRBJ2-1,-,CASRDRGLSYNEQFF,TGTGCCAGCAGGGACAGGGGGCTTTCCTACAATGAGCAGTTCTTC
TRBV27,-,TRBJ2-4,many,CASRPLGLGNNIQYF,TGTGCCAGCAGACCCCTCGGCCTAGGGAATAACATTCAGTACTTC
TRBV12-3/TRBV12-4,-,TRBJ2-3,-,CASSLGGPNTQYF,TGTGCCAGCAGCTTAGGGGGGCCGAATACGCAGTATTTT
TRBV12-3/TRBV12-4,TRBD1,TRBJ1-3,-,CASRSYTGGPGNTIYF,TGTGCCAGCAGGAGCTACACAGGGGGGCCTGGAAACACCATATATTTT
TRBV4-3,-,TRBJ2-7,-,CASSQDRANYEQYF,TGCGCCAGCAGCCAAGATCGGGCAAACTACGAGCAGTACTTC
TRBV20-1,-,TRBJ2-5,few,CSARGYPGETQYF,TGCAGTGCTAGAGGATATCCGGGAGAGACCCAGTACTTC
TRBV7-9,-,TRBJ1-5,few,CASSLGDLLNNQPQHF,TGTGCCAGCAGCTTAGGGGACCTACTGAACAATCAGCCCCAGCATTTT
TRBV29-1,-,TRBJ2-6,few,CSVRVVQSGANVLTF,TGCAGCGTTCGGGTGGTTCAGTCTGGGGCCAACGTCCTGACTTTC
TRBV6-1,TRBD1,TRBJ1-2,-,CASSDGTGYGYTF,TGTGCCAGCAGTGACGGGACAGGCTATGGCTACACCTTC
TRBV7-9,-,TRBJ2-5,few,CASSPPGAGETQYF,TGTGCCAGCAGCCCCCCAGGTGCCGGGGAGACCCAGTACTTC
TRBV4-3,-,TRBJ2-5,many,CASSQDTVRGGRETQYF,TGCGCCAGCAGCCAAGATACCGTCAGGGGAGGTCGTGAGACCCAGTACTTC
TRBV7-9,TRBD1,TRBJ2-3,few,CASSPRQGPTDTQYF,TGTGCCAGCAGCCCAAGACAGGGGCCCACAGATACGCAGTATTTT
TRBV6-5,-,TRBJ1-6,once,CASSYGMVLAPLHF,TGTGCCAGCAGTTACGGCATGGTTTTGGCACCCCTCCACTTT
TRBV5-1,TRBD1,TRBJ2-3,-,CASSGGQGNIVTQYF,TGCGCCAGCAGCGGCGGACAGGGGAATATTGTTACGCAGTATTTT
TRBV12-3/TRBV12-4,-,TRBJ1-1,many,CASSLGTVLNTEAFF,TGTGCCAGCAGTTTAGGGACAGTCCTGAACACTGAAGCTTTCTTT
TRBV24-1,-,TRBJ2-1,few,CATSDPRGGRGNEQFF,TGTGCCACCAGTGATCCCCGTGGGGGGCGAGGCAATGAGCAGTTCTTC
TRBV11-2,-,TRBJ1-1,few,CASSPTGRKAFF,TGTGCCAGCAGTCCCACCGGGCGGAAAGCTTTCTTT
TRBV4-3,-,TRBJ1-1,-,CASSHRVSRNTEAFF,TGCGCCAGCAGCCATCGAGTTTCCCGGAACACTGAAGCTTTCTTT
TRBV2,-,TRBJ1-4,few,CASSGGQTNEKLFF,TGTGCCAGCAGTGGGGGGCAAACTAATGAAAAACTGTTTTTT
TRBV4-2,-,TRBJ2-7,few,CARWARGRYYEQYF,TGTGCCAGGTGGGCGAGGGGACGATACTACGAGCAGTACTTC
TRBV4-2,TRBD2,TRBJ2-3,-,CASSQDPAGGFIDTQYF,TGTGCCAGCAGCCAAGACCCAGCGGGGGGGTTTATAGATACGCAGTATTTT
TRBV4-3,TRBD1,TRBJ2-1,-,CASSQERDRGVF,TGCGCCAGCAGCCAAGAAAGGGACAGGGGGGTCTTC
TRBV7-2,TRBD1,TRBJ2-3,many,CASRSQGLDTQYF,TGTGCCAGCAGGTCACAGGGGTTAGATACGCAGTATTTT